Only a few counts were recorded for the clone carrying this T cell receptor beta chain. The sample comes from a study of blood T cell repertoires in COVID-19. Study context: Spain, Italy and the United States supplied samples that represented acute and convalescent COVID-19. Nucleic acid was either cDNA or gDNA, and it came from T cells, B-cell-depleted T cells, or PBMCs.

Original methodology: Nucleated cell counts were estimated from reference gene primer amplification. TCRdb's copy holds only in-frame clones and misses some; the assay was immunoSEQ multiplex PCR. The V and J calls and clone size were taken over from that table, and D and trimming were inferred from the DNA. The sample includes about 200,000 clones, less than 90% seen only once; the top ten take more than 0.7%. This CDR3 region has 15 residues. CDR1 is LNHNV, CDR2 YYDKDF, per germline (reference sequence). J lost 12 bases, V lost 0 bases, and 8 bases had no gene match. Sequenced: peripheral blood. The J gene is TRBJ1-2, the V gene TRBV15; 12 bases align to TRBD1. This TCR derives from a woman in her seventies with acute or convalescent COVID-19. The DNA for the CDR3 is TGTGCCACCAGCAGAGATAGGGGACAGGGGGCACGGAACACCTTC. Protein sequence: CATSRDRGQGARNTF.